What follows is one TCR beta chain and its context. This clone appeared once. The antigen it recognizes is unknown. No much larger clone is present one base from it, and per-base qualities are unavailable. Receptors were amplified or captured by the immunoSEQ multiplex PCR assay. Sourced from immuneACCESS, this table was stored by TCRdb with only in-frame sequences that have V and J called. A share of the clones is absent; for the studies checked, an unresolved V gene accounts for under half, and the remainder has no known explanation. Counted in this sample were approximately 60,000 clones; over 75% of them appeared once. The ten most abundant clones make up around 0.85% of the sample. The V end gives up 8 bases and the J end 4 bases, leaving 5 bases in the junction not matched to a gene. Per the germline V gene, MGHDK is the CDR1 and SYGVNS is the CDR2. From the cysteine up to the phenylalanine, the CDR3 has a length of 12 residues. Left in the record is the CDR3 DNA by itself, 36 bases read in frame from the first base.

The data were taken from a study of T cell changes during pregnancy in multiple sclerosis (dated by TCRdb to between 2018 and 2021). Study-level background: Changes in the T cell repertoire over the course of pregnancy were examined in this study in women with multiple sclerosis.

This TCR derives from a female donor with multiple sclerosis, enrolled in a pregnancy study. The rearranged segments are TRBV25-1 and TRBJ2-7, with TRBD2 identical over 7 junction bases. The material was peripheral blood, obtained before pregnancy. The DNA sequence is TGTGCCAGCGGGGGGGACGGGTACGAGCAGTACTTC. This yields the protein CASGGDGYEQYF.